A selection of T cell receptor beta chains follows, all from one sample in a study of CD4 T cells in relation to SARS-CoV-2 and coronaviruses. These receptors have no identified antigens. Here immunoSEQ multiplex PCR was the method, and the copy in TCRdb shows in-frame clones only, minus some. The sample records 30,000 to 40,000 clones, around four fifths being singletons. Specimen: memory CD4+ T cells from PBMCs, cultured in vitro. The receptors shown here come from an adult with COVID-19. The CDR3 runs from the conserved cysteine through the conserved F or W. Each record gives: D gene, CDR3 length, V gene, clone size, J gene, CDR3 protein, CDR3 DNA. D genes are given only for firm matches. Size tells how often a clone was seen (once, few, many) or the class of an expanded clone, and some rows leave it out.

.	16	TRBV18	.	TRBJ1-4	CASSPGQLATNEKLFF	TGTGCCAGCTCACCGGGGCAACTTGCAACTAATGAAAAACTGTTTTTT
TRBD1	19	TRBV5-8	.	TRBJ2-5	CASSLARAGTGPGEETQYF	TGTGCCAGCAGCTTGGCCAGAGCCGGGACAGGGCCCGGGGAAGAGACCCAGTACTTC
TRBD1	15	TRBV7-9	few	TRBJ1-2	CASSNDRGWNYGYTF	TGTGCCAGCAGCAACGACAGGGGTTGGAACTATGGCTACACCTTC
TRBD2	13	TRBV5-1	.	TRBJ2-5	CASSPGTSGTQYF	TGCGCCAGCAGCCCCGGGACTAGCGGGACCCAGTACTTC
.	16	TRBV20-1	.	TRBJ2-6	CSASSGFSSGANVLTF	TGCAGTGCTAGTTCGGGCTTCAGCTCTGGGGCCAACGTCCTGACTTTC
TRBD2	16	TRBV18	.	TRBJ2-3	CASSPISGRGTDTQYF	TGTGCCAGCTCACCAATCAGCGGGAGGGGGACAGATACGCAGTATTTT
.	12	TRBV7-9	few	TRBJ2-1	CASSLVTNEQFF	TGTGCCAGCAGCTTAGTTACTAATGAGCAGTTCTTC
TRBD1	15	TRBV6-5	.	TRBJ1-5	CASSRSGTGNQPQHF	TGTGCCAGCAGCCGTTCCGGGACAGGCAATCAGCCCCAGCATTTT
.	17	TRBV6-9	.	TRBJ1-5	CASSYSPAPSLLQPQHF	TGTGCCAGCAGTTATTCGCCGGCGCCCAGCTTACTTCAGCCCCAGCATTTT
.	15	TRBV10-1	.	TRBJ2-5	CASSGYSGSQETQYF	TGCGCCAGCAGTGGATACAGCGGGTCTCAAGAGACCCAGTACTTC
.	12	TRBV3-1/TRBV3-2	once	TRBJ1-4	CASSPGRGKLFF	TGTGCCAGCAGCCCCGGGAGGGGTAAACTGTTTTTT
.	13	TRBV20-1	.	TRBJ2-7	CSASTGAGREQYF	TGCAGTGCTAGTACCGGCGCAGGGAGGGAGCAGTACTTC
.	12	TRBV7-2	.	TRBJ1-2	CASSRINYGYTF	TGTGCCAGCAGCCGTATTAACTATGGCTACACCTTC
.	14	TRBV30	.	TRBJ2-1	CAWNGIMSYNEQFF	TGTGCCTGGAACGGGATCATGTCCTACAATGAGCAGTTCTTC
TRBD2	16	TRBV5-1	.	TRBJ2-2	CASSLFAGDVSGELFF	TGCGCCAGCAGCTTGTTCGCGGGAGATGTGAGCGGGGAGCTGTTTTTT
.	14	TRBV28	.	TRBJ1-4	CASSLPPTNEKLFF	TGTGCCAGCAGTTTACCCCCAACTAATGAAAAACTGTTTTTT
.	15	TRBV18	.	TRBJ2-6	CASSPSTPGANVLTF	TGTGCCAGCTCACCAAGTACTCCGGGGGCCAACGTCCTGACTTTC
.	13	TRBV18	.	TRBJ2-7	CASSPQSFYEQYF	TGTGCCAGCTCACCACAATCGTTCTACGAGCAGTACTTC
.	11	TRBV30	.	TRBJ2-5	CAWSRQETQYF	TGTGCCTGGAGTCGTCAGGAGACCCAGTACTTC
TRBD2	15	TRBV5-1	.	TRBJ2-1	CASSFGLAGVNEQFF	TGCGCCAGCAGCTTCGGACTAGCGGGAGTCAATGAGCAGTTCTTC
.	16	TRBV4-2	.	TRBJ2-1	CASSQGAGASYNEQFF	TGTGCCAGCAGCCAGGGGGCCGGGGCCTCCTACAATGAGCAGTTCTTC
TRBD1	13	TRBV6-5	.	TRBJ1-1	CASRGRQGTEAFF	TGTGCCAGCAGGGGAAGACAGGGCACTGAAGCTTTCTTT
TRBD1	13	TRBV6-4	.	TRBJ2-2	CASSDSDRGELFF	TGTGCCAGCAGTGACTCGGACAGGGGGGAGCTGTTTTTT
.	17	TRBV2	.	TRBJ2-7	CASGGSQNPRISYEQYF	TGTGCCAGCGGGGGGAGCCAAAATCCGCGGATATCATACGAGCAGTACTTC
.	14	TRBV7-9	.	TRBJ1-5	CASSLGRNNQPQHF	TGTGCCAGCAGCCTAGGACGAAATAATCAGCCCCAGCATTTT
.	12	TRBV7-9	few	TRBJ2-1	CASSLLVNEQFF	TGTGCCAGCAGCTTATTAGTGAATGAGCAGTTCTTC
.	15	TRBV15	.	TRBJ1-2	CATSRELSDFYGYTF	TGTGCCACCAGCAGAGAACTGTCGGACTTCTATGGCTACACCTTC
TRBD1	16	TRBV19	.	TRBJ1-5	CASSIGTGRSNQPQHF	TGTGCCAGTAGTATAGGGACAGGGAGGAGCAATCAGCCCCAGCATTTT
.	15	TRBV5-1	once	TRBJ1-4	CASRLQVATNEKLFF	TGCGCCAGCAGGCTACAGGTTGCAACTAATGAAAAACTGTTTTTT
.	14	TRBV5-1	.	TRBJ2-3	CASTLVQRTDTQYF	TGCGCCAGCACGTTGGTGCAACGCACAGATACGCAGTATTTT
.	13	TRBV4-2	.	TRBJ2-3	CASSQDSTDTQYF	TGTGCCAGCAGCCAAGACAGCACAGATACGCAGTATTTT
TRBD2	15	TRBV19	.	TRBJ2-1	CASSQRTSGYNEQFF	TGTGCCAGTAGCCAGCGGACTAGCGGATACAATGAGCAGTTCTTC
TRBD2	15	TRBV18	.	TRBJ2-1	CASSIMAGESNEQFF	TGTGCCAGCTCAATCATGGCGGGAGAAAGCAATGAGCAGTTCTTC
.	16	TRBV7-9	.	TRBJ1-4	CASSPTAGAGNEKLFF	TGTGCCAGCAGCCCAACCGCCGGGGCAGGGAACGAAAAACTGTTTTTT
TRBD1	16	TRBV7-3	.	TRBJ2-2	CASSPRAGGQGGELFF	TGTGCCAGCAGCCCGAGGGCAGGGGGTCAAGGCGGGGAGCTGTTTTTT
.	15	TRBV28	.	TRBJ1-1	CASSLSQGPTTEAFF	TGTGCCAGCAGTCTATCCCAGGGACCGACCACTGAAGCTTTCTTT
.	15	TRBV19	.	TRBJ1-1	CASSWDADLNTEAFF	TGTGCCAGTAGCTGGGACGCGGACTTGAACACTGAAGCTTTCTTT
.	15	TRBV7-3	.	TRBJ2-5	CASSLLAVKRITQYF	TGTGCCAGCAGCTTATTGGCAGTTAAGAGAATCACCCAGTACTTC
.	14	TRBV6-2/TRBV6-3	few	TRBJ2-6	CASSETSGANVLTF	TGTGCCAGCAGTGAGACCTCTGGGGCCAACGTCCTGACTTTC
.	10	TRBV21-1	.	TRBJ1-5	CASSKVDKHF	TGTGCCAGCAGCAAAGTAGACAAACATTTT
.	12	TRBV11-2	.	TRBJ2-3	CASSLRTDTQYF	TGTGCCAGCAGCCTAAGGACAGATACGCAGTATTTT
.	15	TRBV9	.	TRBJ2-3	CASSVGGTGTDTQYF	TGTGCCAGCAGCGTAGGCGGGACGGGGACAGATACGCAGTATTTT
.	14	TRBV19	.	TRBJ2-2	CATGGLFGIGELFF	TGTGCCACCGGTGGGTTATTCGGGATAGGGGAGCTGTTTTTT
.	11	TRBV12-3/TRBV12-4	.	TRBJ2-7	CASSSGYEQYF	TGTGCCAGCAGTTCGGGCTACGAGCAGTACTTC
.	11	TRBV7-9	.	TRBJ2-7	CASSTSYEQYF	TGTGCCAGCAGCACCAGCTACGAGCAGTACTTC
.	11	TRBV30	.	TRBJ1-1	CAWRRATEAFF	TGTGCCTGGAGAAGAGCCACTGAAGCTTTCTTT